This TCR beta chain was recovered during a study of blood T cell repertoires in COVID-19. Study context: The United States, Italy and Spain provided the acute and convalescent COVID-19 samples. Sources were T cells, B-cell-depleted T cells, or PBMCs; the material itself was cDNA or gDNA.

Trimming stripped 8 bases from V and 1 base from J, with 8 bases between. Germline values: CDR1 MNHEY, CDR2 SMNVEV (reference sequence). This CDR3 contains 13 residues. In the study's own analysis: Cell counts per sample came from amplifying reference gene primers. Here immunoSEQ multiplex PCR was the method, and the copy in TCRdb shows in-frame clones only, minus some. V and J calls plus clone size are reproduced from that table; the DNA served to infer D and trimming. The table records about 220,000 clones, roughly 82% of them present only once. This chain joins TRBV27 and TRBJ2-2; D is unclear. This sequence originates from a woman aged 70 to 79 with acute or convalescent COVID-19. The source material was peripheral blood. CDR3 sequence (DNA): TGTGCCAGCCGCGCGGTGAACACCGGGGAGCTGTTTTTT. This encodes CASRAVNTGELFF.